This TCR beta chain is from a study of cytomegalovirus exposure and HLA in healthy donors. Germline V gene data show CDR1 as SGHNT and CDR2 as YENEEA. The CDR3 covers 15 residues. V gave up 3 bases and J gave up 0 bases; unmatched junction bases: 2. A multiplex PCR was run with 60 Vbeta primers and 13 Jbeta primers. The method was immunoSEQ multiplex PCR; TCRdb's version includes in-frame clones alone and lacks a portion of them. The sample holds about 200,000 clones; around 88% are singletons and the top ten take less than 0.4%. The origin of this receptor is a young woman in good health and CMV-seronegative. The chain carries TRBV11-3 and TRBJ1-1; 9 positions match TRBD1. Sequencing was carried out using PBMCs. CDR3 region: CASSLGQGMNTEAFF. CDR3 nucleotide sequence: TGTGCCAGCAGCTTGGGACAGGGTATGAACACTGAAGCTTTCTTT.